This T cell receptor (beta chain) is from a study of shared clonotypes between healthy human individuals. Study-level findings and limits: Only a few donors were included, so the genetic and exposure-history diversity represented was limited. The study found about 5% of naive CD4 clonotypes shared across a handful of donors.

In the CD4+ fraction, cells were divided into CD45RA+ naive and CD45RA-negative memory subsets. It was around 220 ng DNA, about 30,000 T cell genomes, that sorted-subset replicate PCRs used. The method was immunoSEQ multiplex PCR; TCRdb's version includes in-frame clones alone and lacks a portion of them. This sample has approximately 530,000 clones, with approximately 94% found just once. On this clone: The target antigen is unknown.

From germline, CDR1 is LGHNA and CDR2 YNFKEQ. The CDR3 extends over 14 amino acids. Losses at the gene ends were 3 bases for V and 7 bases for J; bases not matched to a gene: 6. The TCR comes from a woman in her thirties in good health. The sequenced sample was naive CD4+ T cells sorted from blood. The sample's subset: CD45RA+ positively selected. The rearrangement links TRBV4-2 to TRBJ2-1; 7 nucleotides align to TRBD2. The CDR3: CASSHPLAENEQFF. The CDR3 DNA is TGTGCCAGCAGCCACCCCCTAGCGGAGAATGAGCAGTTCTTC.